This entry describes one T cell receptor (beta chain). Its target is not known. The data are from a study of shared clonotypes between healthy human individuals. For the study at large: Ranging from 18 to 49 in age, donors were a couple of women and three men. The study, taken as a whole, reports: Generation probability values for non-shared clonotypes were lower than those for clonotypes shared by all four donors.

Profiling relied on immunoSEQ multiplex PCR, and the TCRdb table lists in-frame clones only, not all of them. The sample carries 2 million to 2.5 million clones, about 92% recorded once. Healthy HIV-negative adults with no recent acute infections or vaccinations were recruited as donors. All of the donors resided in Nashville, Tennessee, and each was a Caucasian adult. Between the trimmed V and J ends, which lost 0 bases and 2 bases, there was a span of 9 bases. Germline-derived CDR1 and CDR2 are SGDLS and YYNGEE. The CDR3 spans 15 residues. Sequencing was done on a sample of naive CD4+ T cells from PBMCs. Subset given: CD45RA+ positively selected. The clonotype originates from a man between 18 and 35 years old in good health. Some clones in this sample may be carry-over from other donors' samples. This chain links TRBV9 with TRBJ2-1, with D unclear. Here the CDR3 DNA reads TGTGCCAGCAGCGTAGTGCAGCGCCCCTACAATGAGCAGTTCTTC. This sequence encodes CASSVVQRPYNEQFF.